This T cell receptor (beta chain) comes out of a study of T-cell memory formation after mild COVID-19. Overall study results and limits: CD8+ contracting clones occupied EMRA, while CD4+ ones occupied mainly CM and EM.

Trimming shortened V by 1 base and J by 8 bases, and 12 bases separated the two germline ends. The CDR3 is made up of 14 amino acids. CDR1 and CDR2 from the germline V gene are SGHKS and YYEKEE (reference sequence). MiXCR was run by TCRdb on the 5' RACE reads, yielding one entry per CDR3 protein. Counted here are hundreds of thousands of distinct CDR3 sequences, around 21% occurring once; the ten biggest clones make up around 13%. Note on this clonotype: Its target is not known.

The sequencing input was PBMCs or a T cell subset sorted from them (not recorded which). The chain carries TRBV5-5 and TRBJ1-4; TRBD1 is a possible D gene (6 bases). This TCR was recovered from an adult woman who had mild COVID-19 (a few samples of this study predate the infection). Cell type and time point are not known. The CDR3 nucleotides are TGTGCCAGCAGCTTGTTGGCAGGGGACGAAAAACTGTTTTTT. This encodes CASSLLAGDEKLFF. Filled out from reference TRBV5-5 and TRBJ1-4, the complete variable domain reads DAGVTQSPTHLIKTRGQQVTLRCSPISGHKSVSWYQQVLGQGPQFIFQYYEKEERGRGNFPDRFSARQFPNYSSELNVNALLLGDSALYLCASSLLAGDEKLFFGSGTQLSVL.